The 22 T cell receptor beta chains listed next were all sequenced from one sample in a study of shared clonotypes between healthy human individuals. Repertoires were generated with immunoSEQ multiplex PCR, while TCRdb's copy carries only in-frame clones and drops some. The sample yields 1,400,000 or so clones, less than 99% seen once. What was sequenced was naive CD4+ T cells sorted from blood. The subset: CD45RA+ positively selected. These receptors came from a man aged 30 to 39 in good health.

The chain employs TRBV28 and TRBJ1-1; D gene unclear. The V and J ends lost 3 bases and 0 bases respectively, with 8 bases between them. This CDR3 is 14 amino acids long. The V gene's germline CDR1 is MDHEN and CDR2 SYDVKM. CDR3 DNA sequence: TGTGCCAGCAGTTTCCGTCACATGAACACTGAAGCTTTCTTT. Translation gives CASSFRHMNTEAFF.

This rearrangement joins TRBV7-3 to TRBJ2-7, with TRBD1 matching over 7 bases. This CDR3 spans 13 amino acids. V was clipped by 2 bases and J by 5 bases; unmatched bases: 3. The germline V gene has CDR1 SGHTA and CDR2 FQGTGA. DNA of the CDR3: TGTGCCAGCAGCTTACGACAGGGTCACGAGCAGTACTTC. Its protein product is CASSLRQGHEQYF.

The chain links TRBV11-2 to TRBJ2-7, with D perhaps matching TRBD1 (5 bases). The length of the CDR3 is 13 residues. Germline values: CDR1 SGHAT, CDR2 FQNNGV. V lost 2 bases, J lost 9 bases, and 14 bases lay in between. CDR3 in DNA: TGTGCCAGCAGCTTACCTAGGCAGGGTAGGCAGTACTTC. Its translation: CASSLPRQGRQYF.

The rearrangement uses TRBV27 and TRBJ1-4; D is possibly TRBD1 (5 bases). CDR3 length equals 15 residues. Germline V gene data show CDR1 as MNHEY and CDR2 as SMNVEV (reference sequence). Trimming left V 8 bases short and J 5 bases short, with 18 bases between. This CDR3 reads CASRQAGAQNEKLFF. CDR3 DNA sequence: TGTGCCAGCCGACAAGCCGGGGCACAAAATGAAAAACTGTTTTTT.

This sequence joins TRBV5-1 and TRBJ1-1; TRBD1 aligns across 7 bases. The CDR3 contains 15 residues. Germline-derived CDR1 and CDR2 are SGHRS and YFSETQ. Unmatched junction bases numbered 12, after V lost 4 bases and J lost 6 bases. CDR3 coding DNA: TGCGCCAGCAGCGCGAGACAGGGAGGTATAGCTGAAGCTTTCTTT. This codes for CASSARQGGIAEAFF. The variable domain in full, with the rest retrieved from reference TRBV5-1 and TRBJ1-1, is KAGVTQTPRYLIKTRGQQVTLSCSPISGHRSVSWYQQTPGQGLQFLFEYFSETQRNKGNFPGRFSGRQFSNSRSEMNVSTLELGDSALYLCASSARQGGIAEAFFGQGTRLTVV.

The chain has TRBV7-2 and TRBJ2-5; no definite D call. Trimming stripped 2 bases from V and 5 bases from J, with 6 bases between. CDR3 length: 12 amino acids. CDR1 and CDR2 from the germline V gene are SGHTA and FQGNSA. CDR3 nucleotide sequence: TGTGCCAGCAGCTTATTCCTGGAGACCCAGTACTTC. Amino acids: CASSLFLETQYF.

The genes are TRBV28 and TRBJ2-1; D uncertain. In germline, CDR1 is MDHEN, CDR2 SYDVKM. The V and J ends lost 5 bases and 10 bases respectively, with 15 bases between them. The CDR3 has 13 amino acids. The CDR3 reads CASSPRNQLEQFF. Here the CDR3 DNA reads TGTGCCAGCAGTCCACGGAATCAACTGGAGCAGTTCTTC.

This rearrangement joins TRBV10-2 to TRBJ2-3; TRBD2 matches at 8 bases. With V trimmed by 6 bases and J by 0 bases, 5 bases remained unmatched. In germline, CDR1 is WSHSY, CDR2 SAAADI. The CDR3 consists of 15 residues. In nucleotides, the CDR3 is TGCGCCAGCAGCCTACTAGCGGCTAGCACAGATACGCAGTATTTT. Its translation: CASSLLAASTDTQYF.

CDR3 bases: TGTGCCAGCAGTTACGTCCCAGACTATGGCTACACCTTC. Translating gives CASSYVPDYGYTF. The rearrangement joins TRBV6-5 to TRBJ1-2; D remains unclear. The CDR3 length is 13 residues. V lost 2 bases and J 3 bases, leaving 7 bases between the germline ends. Germline V gene lookup returns CDR1 MNHEY and CDR2 SVGAGI.

The chain links TRBV27 to TRBJ2-7, with TRBD2 identical over 14 bases. Trimming cost V 1 base and J 1 base; bases outside gene matches: 6. The CDR3 has 18 residues. CDR1 is MNHEY, CDR2 SMNVEV, per germline (reference sequence). CDR3: CASSLYGTSGSISYEQYF. CDR3 DNA sequence: TGTGCCAGCAGTTTATACGGGACTAGCGGGAGCATTTCCTACGAGCAGTACTTC.

The chain joins TRBV7-9 to TRBJ2-1; D remains unclear. In germline, CDR1 is SEHNR, CDR2 FQNEAQ (reference sequence). This CDR3 is 16 amino acids long. Trimming shortened V by 5 bases and J by 6 bases, and 20 bases separated the two germline ends. The CDR3: CASSQQGPPPLNEQFF. CDR3 sequence (DNA): TGTGCCAGCAGCCAGCAAGGACCACCCCCTCTCAATGAGCAGTTCTTC. Complete variable domain (other parts from reference TRBV7-9 and TRBJ2-1): DTGVSQNPRHKITKRGQNVTFRCDPISEHNRLYWYRQTLGQGPEFLTYFQNEAQLEKSRLLSDRFSAERPKGSFSTLEIQRTEQGDSAMYLCASSQQGPPPLNEQFFGPGTRLTVL.

The chain couples TRBV27 to TRBJ2-7, with TRBD2 identical over 9 bases. The germline gives CDR1 MNHEY, CDR2 SMNVEV (reference sequence). The CDR3 has 16 residues. The V and J ends lost 3 bases and 2 bases, in that order; junction bases with no gene match: 8. As DNA, the CDR3 is TGTGCCAGCAGTTTGCTAGCGGGAAGACTTACCTACGAGCAGTACTTC. Amino acid sequence: CASSLLAGRLTYEQYF.

The rearrangement links TRBV5-4 to TRBJ2-3, with D unresolved. This CDR3 is 14 amino acids long. The V and J ends lost 4 bases and 7 bases respectively, with 16 bases between them. The V gene's germline CDR1 is SGHNT and CDR2 YYREEE (reference sequence). The CDR3 coding sequence is TGTGCCAGCAGCGATCCCCCCGGTTTGAATACGCAGTATTTT. Translation gives CASSDPPGLNTQYF. Looking up the rest from reference TRBV5-4 and TRBJ2-3 gives the full variable domain: ETGVTQSPTHLIKTRGQQVTLRCSSQSGHNTVSWYQQALGQGPQFIFQYYREEENGRGNFPPRFSGLQFPNYSSELNVNALELDDSALYLCASSDPPGLNTQYFGPGTRLTVL.

This sequence joins TRBV25-1 and TRBJ2-5; D not resolved. V was shortened by 3 bases and J by 5 bases, with 16 bases between the two germline ends. This CDR3 is 15 amino acids long. CDR1 and CDR2 from the germline V gene are MGHDK and SYGVNS. The CDR3 DNA is TGTGCCAGCAGTGACACGCCCGGGCCGCGGGAGACCCAGTACTTC. Its translation: CASSDTPGPRETQYF.

The CDR3 bases are TGTGCCAGCAGCTTAGGAGAAGGGACAGGGGGTTGGACCCAGCATTTT. Translated: CASSLGEGTGGWTQHF. The chain combines TRBV7-2 with TRBJ1-5; TRBD1 matches 11 bases. The CDR3 sequence is 16 residues long. The V gene end was trimmed by 1 base and the J gene end by 11 bases; junction bases not matched to a gene: 10. CDR1 is SGHTA and CDR2 is FQGNSA in the germline V gene.

This chain joins TRBV4-3 and TRBJ2-1; the D gene is possibly TRBD2 (6 bases). This CDR3 spans 15 amino acids. Trimming left V 2 bases short and J 7 bases short, with 15 bases between. The germline CDR1 and CDR2 sequences are LGHNA and YSLEER. The CDR3 region has the DNA TGCGCCAGCAGCCAAACCGCGGCGGGATATAATGAGCAGTTCTTC. It yields the protein CASSQTAAGYNEQFF.

About this clone: Other DNA sequences in this specimen translate into the identical CDR3. The chain employs TRBV5-1 and TRBJ2-1, with TRBD2 identical over 11 bases. Germline V gene sequence: CDR1 SGHRS, CDR2 YFSETQ. J was trimmed by 3 bases and V by 5 bases; bases with no gene match: 1. The CDR3 covers 14 residues. CDR3 sequence reads: CASRLAGDYNEQFF. The DNA for the CDR3 is TGCGCCAGCAGACTAGCGGGAGACTACAATGAGCAGTTCTTC.

This chain joins TRBV5-1 and TRBJ2-1, with TRBD2 matching 11 bases. Unmatched junction bases numbered 10, after V lost 5 bases and J lost 6 bases. The CDR3 has 16 residues. The germline V gene has CDR1 SGHRS and CDR2 YFSETQ. The CDR3 loop is CASRLAGEVRANEQFF. CDR3 bases: TGCGCCAGCAGACTAGCGGGAGAGGTTAGGGCCAATGAGCAGTTCTTC.

Only one count was recorded for this clone. The gene calls are TRBV2 and TRBJ2-1; TRBD1 might be the D (6 bases). V lost 11 bases and J lost 4, with 12 bases in between. This CDR3 is 12 amino acids long. CDR1 is SNHLY and CDR2 is FYNNEI in the germline V gene. For the CDR3, the DNA is TGTGCCGACAGCAGGGGATACAATGAGCAGTTCTTC. This translates into CADSRGYNEQFF.

The chain combines TRBV2 with TRBJ2-5; D ambiguous. The CDR3 is made up of 11 amino acids. CDR1 and CDR2 (germline): SNHLY, FYNNEI. Trimming removed 4 bases at V and 3 bases at J, with 3 bases between. The chain's CDR3 is CASSVKETQYF. The CDR3 DNA is TGTGCCAGCAGTGTTAAAGAGACCCAGTACTTC.

This chain connects TRBV7-2 to TRBJ1-2, with a possible D match to TRBD1 (5 bases). Looked up from germline, CDR1 is SGHTA and CDR2 is FQGNSA. The CDR3 consists of 17 residues. Trimming took 1 base from V and 1 from J, leaving 16 bases between them. The CDR3 spells CASSLEVSGLGNYGYTF. CDR3 sequence (DNA): TGTGCCAGCAGCTTAGAAGTTTCAGGGCTGGGTAACTATGGCTACACCTTC.

This clone was picked up one time. The V gene is TRBV6-1, the J gene TRBJ2-5; the D is unclear. With 6 bases removed from V and 6 bases from J, the gap between germline ends came to 8 bases. Looked up from germline, CDR1 is MNHNS and CDR2 is SASEGT. CDR3 length equals 11 residues. The CDR3 reads CASSLFQTQYF. The DNA of the CDR3 is TGTGCCAGCAGCCTTTTCCAGACCCAGTACTTC.